Sequencing of this T cell receptor beta chain was carried out in a study of response to subunit inactivated influenza vaccine. TCRdb re-called the RT-PCR reads through MiXCR, storing one row per CDR3 protein. The sample shows around 650,000 distinct CDR3 sequences, around 14% of them seen only once. Study-level results: Each seasonal influenza vaccination, the authors suggested, recruits few new T cells.

Germline lookup yields CDR1 LGHDT and CDR2 YNNKEL (reference sequence). This CDR3 comprises 14 residues. V shed 2 bases and J 8 bases; nucleotides not matched to a gene: 4. The sample holds one count of this clonotype. Its cognate antigen is unknown. The chain is built from TRBV3-1 and TRBJ1-2; 11 nucleotides match TRBD1. This sample comprised PBMCs from blood, obtained roughly 12 days after vaccination. The TCR comes from a man in his fifties who received an inactivated influenza vaccine. CDR3 nucleotide sequence: TGTGCCAGCAGCCAAAGGGACAGGGGGTTCGGCTACACCTTC. Translated, it gives CASSQRDRGFGYTF.